A selection of T cell receptor beta chains follows, all from one sample in a study of blood T cell repertoires in COVID-19. TCRdb's copy holds only in-frame clones and misses some; the assay was immunoSEQ multiplex PCR. Among approximately 100,000 clones, about 88% were seen once, and the ten largest hold more than 2%. The sample consisted of peripheral blood. These receptors were taken from a human donor in a cohort sampled during active COVID-19. Each CDR3 is given with its conserved first and last residue. Fields, in order: D gene, CDR3 length, clone size, V gene, J gene, CDR3 protein, CDR3 DNA. The D gene is left open where the match is weak. Clone size is shown for a subset of rows, as once, few, many or a class of expanded clone.

>TRBD1|14|.|TRBV18|TRBJ2-5
CASSPRTGEETQYF
TGTGCCAGCTCACCAAGGACAGGGGAAGAGACCCAGTACTTC
>TRBD1|14|.|TRBV28|TRBJ2-1
CASKTGGRANEQFF
TGTGCCAGCAAGACAGGGGGCAGGGCGAATGAGCAGTTCTTC
>TRBD1|13|.|TRBV10-3|TRBJ2-7
CATGTGPLVEQYF
TGTGCCACGGGGACAGGGCCTCTCGTCGAGCAGTACTTC
>TRBD1|15|.|TRBV6-5|TRBJ2-4
CASSPQGAVKNIQYF
TGTGCCAGCAGCCCCCAGGGGGCGGTCAAAAACATTCAGTACTTC
>TRBD2|17|.|TRBV28|TRBJ2-7
CASSFALAGDLTYEQYF
TGTGCCAGCAGTTTCGCGCTAGCGGGCGATCTCACCTACGAGCAGTACTTC
>TRBD2|16|.|TRBV10-3|TRBJ2-2
CAISTGLADNTGELFF
TGTGCCATCAGCACGGGACTAGCGGATAACACCGGGGAGCTGTTTTTT
>.|15|.|TRBV9|TRBJ2-2
CASSPPQSNTGELFF
TGTGCCAGCAGCCCGCCCCAGTCGAACACCGGGGAGCTGTTTTTT
>.|13|.|TRBV6-5|TRBJ1-5
CASSYDQNQPQHF
TGTGCCAGCAGTTACGATCAGAATCAGCCCCAGCATTTT
>.|13|.|TRBV12-3/TRBV12-4|TRBJ1-1
CASSISGNTEAFF
TGTGCCAGCAGTATATCAGGGAACACTGAAGCTTTCTTT
>.|14|.|TRBV5-5|TRBJ1-1
CASSFGQPNTEAFF
TGTGCCAGCAGCTTCGGACAGCCGAACACTGAAGCTTTCTTT
>.|17|.|TRBV5-1|TRBJ1-2
CASSLGPEGGSTDGYTF
TGCGCCAGCAGCTTGGGCCCGGAGGGGGGGTCTACGGATGGCTACACCTTC
>.|14|.|TRBV28|TRBJ2-5
CASRFRDKQETQYF
TGTGCCAGCAGATTTAGGGACAAACAAGAGACCCAGTACTTC
>.|15|.|TRBV28|TRBJ2-3
CASSPSGLSTDTQYF
TGTGCCAGCAGCCCATCGGGACTTAGCACAGATACGCAGTATTTT
>.|16|once|TRBV11-2|TRBJ2-7
CASSPRAGHRRYEQYF
TGTGCCAGCAGCCCAAGAGCTGGACACCGCAGGTACGAGCAGTACTTC
>TRBD1|17|.|TRBV5-4|TRBJ2-7
CASSYPQGQGVSYEQYF
TGTGCCAGCAGCTACCCACAAGGACAGGGTGTCTCCTACGAGCAGTACTTC
>TRBD1|15|.|TRBV7-2|TRBJ2-4
CASAQGDVTKNIQYF
TGTGCCAGCGCACAGGGGGACGTAACCAAAAACATTCAGTACTTC
>TRBD1|15|.|TRBV7-2|TRBJ2-1
CASSRVGQGYNEQFF
TGTGCCAGCAGCCGTGTCGGACAGGGCTACAATGAGCAGTTCTTC
>.|16|.|TRBV11-2|TRBJ2-3
CASSLRSSGGRDTQYF
TGTGCCAGCAGCTTAAGGAGTAGCGGTGGAAGAGATACGCAGTATTTT
>.|16|.|TRBV7-2|TRBJ2-1
CASSLGGPNSYNEQFF
TGTGCCAGCAGCTTAGGGGGGCCAAACTCCTACAATGAGCAGTTCTTC
>.|13|.|TRBV9|TRBJ1-1
CASSVSSSTEAFF
TGTGCCAGCAGCGTTTCGTCGTCCACTGAAGCTTTCTTT
>TRBD2|16|once|TRBV6-5|TRBJ2-7
CASSYKAGVSSYEQYF
TGTGCCAGCAGTTACAAGGCGGGGGTCAGCTCCTACGAGCAGTACTTC
>.|15|.|TRBV9|TRBJ2-3
CASSRLSTGTDTQYF
TGTGCCAGCAGCCGCCTCTCTACGGGCACAGATACGCAGTATTTT
>.|15|.|TRBV27|TRBJ1-6
CASSLDSSYNSPLHF
TGTGCCAGCAGTTTGGACAGCTCCTATAATTCACCCCTCCACTTT
>TRBD2|14|.|TRBV2|TRBJ2-5
CASSAQRDSETQYF
TGTGCCAGCAGTGCGCAGCGGGATTCGGAGACCCAGTACTTC
>TRBD1|15|.|TRBV27|TRBJ1-6
CASRGQGAPSSPLHF
TGTGCCAGCAGAGGACAGGGGGCCCCGTCTTCACCCCTCCACTTT
>TRBD1|14|few|TRBV5-1|TRBJ1-5
CASSLGTGAGAQHF
TGCGCCAGCAGCCTCGGGACAGGGGCCGGGGCCCAGCATTTT
>.|16|.|TRBV5-4|TRBJ2-7
CASSNAFSGITYEQYF
TGTGCCAGCAGCAATGCGTTTTCCGGGATCACCTACGAGCAGTACTTC
>TRBD1|15|.|TRBV24-1|TRBJ1-1
CATSDPGQGTTEAFF
TGTGCCACCAGTGACCCGGGACAGGGGACCACTGAAGCTTTCTTT
>TRBD2|15|few|TRBV5-1|TRBJ2-1
CASSFSGSSYNEQFF
TGCGCCAGCAGCTTTAGCGGGAGCTCCTACAATGAGCAGTTCTTC
>TRBD1|17|.|TRBV10-3|TRBJ1-2
CAIGETGTGGFRYGYTF
TGTGCCATCGGGGAAACCGGGACAGGGGGCTTTAGGTATGGCTACACCTTC
>.|16|.|TRBV7-3|TRBJ2-6
CASSLTAFSGANVLTF
TGTGCCAGCAGCTTAACAGCTTTCTCTGGGGCCAACGTCCTGACTTTC
>.|16|.|TRBV24-1|TRBJ2-3
CATSDHQSGITDTQYF
TGTGCCACCAGTGACCACCAATCGGGGATCACAGATACGCAGTATTTT
>.|15|.|TRBV6-1|TRBJ2-3
CASSEGLGRTDTQYF
TGTGCCAGCAGTGAAGGGCTTGGGCGCACAGATACGCAGTATTTT
>TRBD1|15|.|TRBV5-1|TRBJ1-2
CASSSYGTDNYGYTF
TGCGCCAGCAGCTCTTACGGGACAGATAACTATGGCTACACCTTC
>.|13|once|TRBV7-2|TRBJ1-4
CASSVNFNEKLFF
TGTGCCAGCAGCGTTAACTTTAATGAAAAACTGTTTTTT
>.|15|.|TRBV19|TRBJ1-3
CASSPLDNSGNTIYF
TGTGCCAGTAGTCCACTGGACAACTCTGGAAACACCATATATTTT
>.|15|.|TRBV6-5|TRBJ1-5
CASRSTDSTNQPQHF
TGTGCCAGCAGATCGACAGATTCGACTAATCAGCCCCAGCATTTT
>TRBD1|14|.|TRBV30|TRBJ1-5
CAWSRTGLNQPQHF
TGTGCCTGGAGTAGGACAGGCCTCAATCAGCCCCAGCATTTT
>TRBD1|15|once|TRBV13|TRBJ2-7
CASSLAGQGAVEQYF
TGTGCCAGCAGCTTAGCGGGACAGGGGGCGGTCGAGCAGTACTTC
>.|16|.|TRBV10-2|TRBJ1-5
CASSSLGGRANQPQHF
TGCGCCAGCAGTTCCCTGGGGGGGAGGGCTAATCAGCCCCAGCATTTT
>.|11|.|TRBV19|TRBJ2-5
CASSTSETQYF
TGTGCCAGTAGTACCTCAGAGACCCAGTACTTC
>.|13|.|TRBV11-2|TRBJ1-2
CASSFTGSEGYTF
TGTGCCAGCAGCTTTACAGGGTCGGAGGGCTACACCTTC